The text below deals with one T cell receptor beta chain. The sample comes from a study of blood T cell repertoires in COVID-19. In the study overall: The United States, Italy and Spain were the sources of the acute and convalescent COVID-19 samples. Sources were T cells, B-cell-depleted T cells, or PBMCs; the material itself was cDNA or gDNA.

Source study methods: Reference gene primer amplification yielded estimated nucleated cell counts. Produced via immunoSEQ multiplex PCR; TCRdb's table is partial and in-frame only. The DNA was the basis for D and trimming; V, J and clone size are from that table. The table includes 150,000 to 200,000 clones, roughly 75% detected once. V dropped 3 bases and J dropped 3 bases, with 8 bases sitting between them. The CDR3 has 13 residues. Germline V gene lookup returns CDR1 KGHSH and CDR2 LQKENI. The chain has TRBV18 and TRBJ1-1; D is possibly TRBD1 (5 bases). Sequencing was carried out using peripheral blood. The TCR comes from an older man with active or convalescent COVID-19. The CDR3 nucleotides read TGTGCCAGCTCACCGGGGGAGGACACTGAAGCTTTCTTT. Translated, it gives CASSPGEDTEAFF.